These 16 T cell receptor beta chains were sequenced from one sample in a study of blood T cell repertoires in COVID-19. The assay was immunoSEQ multiplex PCR, and TCRdb's table has in-frame clones only and misses some. The table records roughly 150,000 clones, around 82% of them present only once. Sequencing input: peripheral blood. The origin of the receptors is a woman of 80 years or more with acute or convalescent COVID-19.

The CDR3: CASSHRLTGQRNEQFF. The CDR3 region has the DNA TGTGCCAGTAGTCACAGATTGACAGGGCAGAGAAATGAGCAGTTCTTC. The rearrangement joins TRBV19 to TRBJ2-1; 7 nucleotides align to TRBD1. The V gene end was trimmed by 5 bases and the J gene end by 7 bases; junction bases not matched to a gene: 14. The length of the CDR3 is 16 residues. Germline values: CDR1 LNHDA, CDR2 SQIVND (reference sequence).

The chain combines TRBV7-8 with TRBJ2-1, with TRBD1 matching 9 bases. Germline assignment: CDR1 SGHVS and CDR2 FQNEAQ. V lost 0 bases to trimming and J lost 6 bases; unmatched junction nucleotides: 9. The CDR3 consists of 17 residues. Here the CDR3 reads CASSLALGQGPSNEQFF. The CDR3 DNA sequence: TGTGCCAGCAGCTTAGCGCTGGGACAGGGACCTTCCAATGAGCAGTTCTTC.

In this sample, this clone turned up once. This chain connects TRBV19 to TRBJ2-3; 8 nucleotides agree with TRBD1. Germline V lookup: CDR1 LNHDA, CDR2 SQIVND (reference sequence). The CDR3 is made up of 16 amino acids. Trimming cost V 3 bases and J 1 base; bases outside gene matches: 6. CDR3 DNA sequence: TGTGCCAGTAGTATCTTGGGACAGGTGGGCACAGATACGCAGTATTTT. It specifies CASSILGQVGTDTQYF.

The chain uses TRBV7-2 and TRBJ2-2, with TRBD1 matching over 8 bases. Losses at the gene ends were 4 bases for V and 6 bases for J; bases not matched to a gene: 4. The CDR3 is 14 residues long. Germline V gene sequence: CDR1 SGHTA, CDR2 FQGNSA. CDR3 protein: CASSWTGYAGELFF. The CDR3 bases are TGTGCCAGCAGCTGGACAGGGTACGCCGGGGAGCTGTTTTTT.

The chain joins TRBV3-1 (or the pseudogene TRBV3-2) to TRBJ1-1, with D uncertain. The ends were cut back, 0 bases at V and 4 bases at J, with 3 bases in the middle. Germline lookup yields CDR1 LGHDT and CDR2 YNNKEL (reference sequence). The CDR3 contains 12 residues. The CDR3 loop is CASSQDLTEAFF. The CDR3 DNA follows: TGTGCCAGCAGCCAAGATCTCACTGAAGCTTTCTTT.

The chain joins TRBV18 to TRBJ2-3, with unresolved D. The CDR3 loop spans 15 amino acids. Trimming pared 2 bases from V and 0 bases from J, leaving 9 bases between. The germline gives CDR1 KGHSH, CDR2 LQKENI. The DNA of the CDR3 is TGTGCCAGCTCACCAGACTCGATCAGCACAGATACGCAGTATTTT. Amino acids: CASSPDSISTDTQYF.

J is TRBJ2-2 and V is TRBV30; D is unresolved. This CDR3 has 18 amino acids. Germline CDR1 and CDR2: GTSNPN and SVGIG (reference sequence). V was trimmed by 4 bases and J by 0 bases, leaving 21 bases between them. This CDR3 reads CAWTLPPGQAPNTGELFF. Written as DNA, the CDR3 is TGTGCCTGGACTCTACCCCCTGGCCAGGCTCCGAACACCGGGGAGCTGTTTTTT.

The chain links TRBV28 to TRBJ2-7; 7 bases align to TRBD1. Germline trimming cut 6 bases from V and 2 bases from J; bases unmatched to any gene: 7. CDR3 size: 14 residues. Germline V gene data show CDR1 as MDHEN and CDR2 as SYDVKM. The CDR3 DNA reads TGTGCCAGCAGCCGCAGTGGACAGGCCTACGAGCAGTACTTC. Translated: CASSRSGQAYEQYF.

The genes are TRBV7-9 and TRBJ2-7; TRBD2 agrees at 9 bases. The CDR3 spans 16 residues. V shed 1 base and J 1 base; nucleotides not matched to a gene: 5. In germline, CDR1 is SEHNR, CDR2 FQNEAQ (reference sequence). This CDR3 is CASSLEQLAGSYEQYF. DNA of the CDR3: TGTGCCAGCAGCTTAGAGCAGCTAGCGGGATCCTACGAGCAGTACTTC.

This clone was detected a few times. The chain carries TRBV19 and TRBJ2-7, with 14 bases lining up with TRBD2. Trimming cost V 4 bases and J 6 bases; bases outside gene matches: 5. The CDR3 contains 15 residues. Germline CDR1 reads LNHDA; CDR2 reads SQIVND (reference sequence). The CDR3 region has the DNA TGTGCCAGTAGTACCGGGACTAGCGGGAGTCGCGAGCAGTACTTC. Residues: CASSTGTSGSREQYF. Together with reference TRBV19 and TRBJ2-7, the CDR3 gives the full variable domain: DGGITQSPKYLFRKEGQNVTLSCEQNLNHDAMYWYRQDPGQGLRLIYYSQIVNDFQKGDIAEGYSVSREKKESFPLTVTSAQKNPTAFYLCASSTGTSGSREQYFGPGTRLTVT.

This chain joins TRBV30 and TRBJ2-2; D perhaps matches TRBD1 (6 bases). CDR1 is GTSNPN and CDR2 is SVGIG in the germline V gene (reference sequence). Trimming took 2 bases from V and 5 from J, leaving 9 bases between them. The CDR3 contains 13 residues. CDR3 protein: CAWSPQGTGELFF. The CDR3 DNA reads TGTGCCTGGAGTCCACAGGGAACCGGGGAGCTGTTTTTT.

V usage is TRBV5-1 and J usage is TRBJ1-5; D not resolved. V lost 2 bases and J lost 1, with 10 bases in between. Germline V gene data show CDR1 as SGHRS and CDR2 as YFSETQ. The CDR3 runs to 15 residues. In DNA, the CDR3 is TGCGCCAGCAGCTTAAACGGAGTCAGCAATCAGCCCCAGCATTTT. As protein: CASSLNGVSNQPQHF.

This clone was recorded a few times. This chain connects TRBV25-1 to TRBJ2-5, with TRBD2 as a possible D gene (5 bases). The germline gives CDR1 MGHDK, CDR2 SYGVNS. Trimming removed 3 bases at V and 7 bases at J, with 15 bases between. The length of the CDR3 is 14 residues. CDR3 coding DNA: TGTGCCAGCAGTGACCGGGCCCTGGGAGCGACCCAGTACTTC. This encodes CASSDRALGATQYF.

This chain joins TRBV30 and TRBJ1-2; weak D call: TRBD1 (6 bases). Germline V gene sequence: CDR1 GTSNPN, CDR2 SVGIG (reference sequence). V gave up 4 bases and J gave up 4 bases, with 16 bases separating them. This CDR3 has 14 amino acids. The CDR3 DNA follows: TGTGCCTGGACGGAAGGGGGAAGGGGCTATGGCTACACCTTC. It specifies CAWTEGGRGYGYTF.

The rearrangement joins TRBV5-6 to TRBJ2-5; maybe TRBD2 (5 bases). V lost 3 bases and J 5 bases, leaving 11 bases between the germline ends. Germline lookup yields CDR1 SGHDT and CDR2 YYEEEE. The CDR3 extends over 13 amino acids. The CDR3 is CASSSGVVETQYF. The DNA of the CDR3 is TGTGCCAGCAGCTCCGGGGTGGTGGAGACCCAGTACTTC.

The chain combines TRBV19 with TRBJ1-2; D perhaps matches TRBD1 (6 bases). Trimming removed 6 bases at V and 0 bases at J, with 8 bases between. The CDR3 totals 13 residues. Looked up from germline, CDR1 is LNHDA and CDR2 is SQIVND (reference sequence). The CDR3 nucleotides are TGTGCCAGTAGGCCAGGGGCTAACTATGGCTACACCTTC. The encoded protein is CASRPGANYGYTF.